The sequence of this T cell receptor (beta chain) was determined in a study of blood T cell repertoires in COVID-19. Overall study context: Collection of acute and convalescent COVID-19 samples took place in the United States, Italy and Spain.

This CDR3 comprises 11 residues. Germline CDR1 DFQATT, CDR2 SNEGSKA (reference sequence). Unmatched junction bases numbered 3, after V lost 7 bases and J lost 5 bases. The authors' processing: Cell counts per sample came from amplifying reference gene primers. Libraries were prepared by immunoSEQ multiplex PCR; TCRdb keeps only in-frame clonotypes and omits some of them. From that table come the V and J calls and clone size; the DNA was used to work out D and trimming. The data hold 50,000 to 65,000 clones, with approximately 73% observed a single time. The J gene is TRBJ1-1, the V gene TRBV20-1, with 8 bases matching TRBD1. Sequencing used peripheral blood. The sequence was collected from a woman aged 45 to 65 with active or convalescent COVID-19. CDR3: CSVTGDTEAFF. The CDR3, as DNA: TGCAGTGTGACAGGGGATACTGAAGCTTTCTTT.